This entry concerns a single T cell receptor beta chain. This specimen belongs to a study of blood T cell repertoires in COVID-19. Study-wide context: Collection of acute and convalescent COVID-19 samples took place in the United States, Italy and Spain. Sources were T cells, B-cell-depleted T cells, or PBMCs; the material itself was cDNA or gDNA.

V trimming: 1 base; J trimming: 1 base; junction bases outside the gene matches: 0. This CDR3 is built from 14 residues. The germline V gene has CDR1 LGHDT and CDR2 YNNKEL (reference sequence). Original processing methods: By means of reference gene primer amplification, nucleated cell counts were estimated. The protocol was immunoSEQ multiplex PCR, while the TCRdb copy is restricted to in-frame clones and leaves out a portion. That table gives V, J and clone size, and the DNA gave D and trimming. The data contain about 200,000 clones, around three quarters of them singletons. This TCR was sampled from a woman aged 70 to 79 with acute or convalescent COVID-19. Sequences were obtained from peripheral blood. The chain couples TRBV3-1 (or the pseudogene TRBV3-2) to TRBJ2-5; 7 bases fit TRBD1. As DNA, the CDR3 is TGTGCCAGCAGCCAAGGGACAGGCCAAGAGACCCAGTACTTC. Protein: CASSQGTGQETQYF.